This entry features one TCR beta chain sequence. Germline trimming cut 5 bases from V and 5 bases from J; bases unmatched to any gene: 7. Per germline, CDR1 SGHRS and CDR2 YFSETQ. The length of the CDR3 is 16 residues. Authors' processing steps: Estimated nucleated cell counts came from reference gene primer amplification. Repertoires were generated with immunoSEQ multiplex PCR, while TCRdb's copy carries only in-frame clones and drops some. The DNA gave D and trimming, while V, J and clone size come from that table. Of 70,000 to 90,000 clones detected, approximately 82% appear once; the ten largest clones hold roughly 10%. This entry is derived from a study of blood T cell repertoires in COVID-19. Whole-study context: Sites across the United States, Italy and Spain contributed samples from acute and convalescent COVID-19. Sample material is recorded as cDNA or gDNA derived from T cells, B-cell-depleted T cells, or PBMCs.

This TCR was sampled from a human donor in a cohort sampled during active COVID-19. V gene TRBV5-1 combines with J gene TRBJ2-2, with TRBD2 identical over 12 bases. Sequenced: peripheral blood. CDR3 sequence (DNA): TGCGCCAGCAGTTCCTTAACTAGCGGGGGGACCGGGGAGCTGTTTTTT. It translates to CASSSLTSGGTGELFF.